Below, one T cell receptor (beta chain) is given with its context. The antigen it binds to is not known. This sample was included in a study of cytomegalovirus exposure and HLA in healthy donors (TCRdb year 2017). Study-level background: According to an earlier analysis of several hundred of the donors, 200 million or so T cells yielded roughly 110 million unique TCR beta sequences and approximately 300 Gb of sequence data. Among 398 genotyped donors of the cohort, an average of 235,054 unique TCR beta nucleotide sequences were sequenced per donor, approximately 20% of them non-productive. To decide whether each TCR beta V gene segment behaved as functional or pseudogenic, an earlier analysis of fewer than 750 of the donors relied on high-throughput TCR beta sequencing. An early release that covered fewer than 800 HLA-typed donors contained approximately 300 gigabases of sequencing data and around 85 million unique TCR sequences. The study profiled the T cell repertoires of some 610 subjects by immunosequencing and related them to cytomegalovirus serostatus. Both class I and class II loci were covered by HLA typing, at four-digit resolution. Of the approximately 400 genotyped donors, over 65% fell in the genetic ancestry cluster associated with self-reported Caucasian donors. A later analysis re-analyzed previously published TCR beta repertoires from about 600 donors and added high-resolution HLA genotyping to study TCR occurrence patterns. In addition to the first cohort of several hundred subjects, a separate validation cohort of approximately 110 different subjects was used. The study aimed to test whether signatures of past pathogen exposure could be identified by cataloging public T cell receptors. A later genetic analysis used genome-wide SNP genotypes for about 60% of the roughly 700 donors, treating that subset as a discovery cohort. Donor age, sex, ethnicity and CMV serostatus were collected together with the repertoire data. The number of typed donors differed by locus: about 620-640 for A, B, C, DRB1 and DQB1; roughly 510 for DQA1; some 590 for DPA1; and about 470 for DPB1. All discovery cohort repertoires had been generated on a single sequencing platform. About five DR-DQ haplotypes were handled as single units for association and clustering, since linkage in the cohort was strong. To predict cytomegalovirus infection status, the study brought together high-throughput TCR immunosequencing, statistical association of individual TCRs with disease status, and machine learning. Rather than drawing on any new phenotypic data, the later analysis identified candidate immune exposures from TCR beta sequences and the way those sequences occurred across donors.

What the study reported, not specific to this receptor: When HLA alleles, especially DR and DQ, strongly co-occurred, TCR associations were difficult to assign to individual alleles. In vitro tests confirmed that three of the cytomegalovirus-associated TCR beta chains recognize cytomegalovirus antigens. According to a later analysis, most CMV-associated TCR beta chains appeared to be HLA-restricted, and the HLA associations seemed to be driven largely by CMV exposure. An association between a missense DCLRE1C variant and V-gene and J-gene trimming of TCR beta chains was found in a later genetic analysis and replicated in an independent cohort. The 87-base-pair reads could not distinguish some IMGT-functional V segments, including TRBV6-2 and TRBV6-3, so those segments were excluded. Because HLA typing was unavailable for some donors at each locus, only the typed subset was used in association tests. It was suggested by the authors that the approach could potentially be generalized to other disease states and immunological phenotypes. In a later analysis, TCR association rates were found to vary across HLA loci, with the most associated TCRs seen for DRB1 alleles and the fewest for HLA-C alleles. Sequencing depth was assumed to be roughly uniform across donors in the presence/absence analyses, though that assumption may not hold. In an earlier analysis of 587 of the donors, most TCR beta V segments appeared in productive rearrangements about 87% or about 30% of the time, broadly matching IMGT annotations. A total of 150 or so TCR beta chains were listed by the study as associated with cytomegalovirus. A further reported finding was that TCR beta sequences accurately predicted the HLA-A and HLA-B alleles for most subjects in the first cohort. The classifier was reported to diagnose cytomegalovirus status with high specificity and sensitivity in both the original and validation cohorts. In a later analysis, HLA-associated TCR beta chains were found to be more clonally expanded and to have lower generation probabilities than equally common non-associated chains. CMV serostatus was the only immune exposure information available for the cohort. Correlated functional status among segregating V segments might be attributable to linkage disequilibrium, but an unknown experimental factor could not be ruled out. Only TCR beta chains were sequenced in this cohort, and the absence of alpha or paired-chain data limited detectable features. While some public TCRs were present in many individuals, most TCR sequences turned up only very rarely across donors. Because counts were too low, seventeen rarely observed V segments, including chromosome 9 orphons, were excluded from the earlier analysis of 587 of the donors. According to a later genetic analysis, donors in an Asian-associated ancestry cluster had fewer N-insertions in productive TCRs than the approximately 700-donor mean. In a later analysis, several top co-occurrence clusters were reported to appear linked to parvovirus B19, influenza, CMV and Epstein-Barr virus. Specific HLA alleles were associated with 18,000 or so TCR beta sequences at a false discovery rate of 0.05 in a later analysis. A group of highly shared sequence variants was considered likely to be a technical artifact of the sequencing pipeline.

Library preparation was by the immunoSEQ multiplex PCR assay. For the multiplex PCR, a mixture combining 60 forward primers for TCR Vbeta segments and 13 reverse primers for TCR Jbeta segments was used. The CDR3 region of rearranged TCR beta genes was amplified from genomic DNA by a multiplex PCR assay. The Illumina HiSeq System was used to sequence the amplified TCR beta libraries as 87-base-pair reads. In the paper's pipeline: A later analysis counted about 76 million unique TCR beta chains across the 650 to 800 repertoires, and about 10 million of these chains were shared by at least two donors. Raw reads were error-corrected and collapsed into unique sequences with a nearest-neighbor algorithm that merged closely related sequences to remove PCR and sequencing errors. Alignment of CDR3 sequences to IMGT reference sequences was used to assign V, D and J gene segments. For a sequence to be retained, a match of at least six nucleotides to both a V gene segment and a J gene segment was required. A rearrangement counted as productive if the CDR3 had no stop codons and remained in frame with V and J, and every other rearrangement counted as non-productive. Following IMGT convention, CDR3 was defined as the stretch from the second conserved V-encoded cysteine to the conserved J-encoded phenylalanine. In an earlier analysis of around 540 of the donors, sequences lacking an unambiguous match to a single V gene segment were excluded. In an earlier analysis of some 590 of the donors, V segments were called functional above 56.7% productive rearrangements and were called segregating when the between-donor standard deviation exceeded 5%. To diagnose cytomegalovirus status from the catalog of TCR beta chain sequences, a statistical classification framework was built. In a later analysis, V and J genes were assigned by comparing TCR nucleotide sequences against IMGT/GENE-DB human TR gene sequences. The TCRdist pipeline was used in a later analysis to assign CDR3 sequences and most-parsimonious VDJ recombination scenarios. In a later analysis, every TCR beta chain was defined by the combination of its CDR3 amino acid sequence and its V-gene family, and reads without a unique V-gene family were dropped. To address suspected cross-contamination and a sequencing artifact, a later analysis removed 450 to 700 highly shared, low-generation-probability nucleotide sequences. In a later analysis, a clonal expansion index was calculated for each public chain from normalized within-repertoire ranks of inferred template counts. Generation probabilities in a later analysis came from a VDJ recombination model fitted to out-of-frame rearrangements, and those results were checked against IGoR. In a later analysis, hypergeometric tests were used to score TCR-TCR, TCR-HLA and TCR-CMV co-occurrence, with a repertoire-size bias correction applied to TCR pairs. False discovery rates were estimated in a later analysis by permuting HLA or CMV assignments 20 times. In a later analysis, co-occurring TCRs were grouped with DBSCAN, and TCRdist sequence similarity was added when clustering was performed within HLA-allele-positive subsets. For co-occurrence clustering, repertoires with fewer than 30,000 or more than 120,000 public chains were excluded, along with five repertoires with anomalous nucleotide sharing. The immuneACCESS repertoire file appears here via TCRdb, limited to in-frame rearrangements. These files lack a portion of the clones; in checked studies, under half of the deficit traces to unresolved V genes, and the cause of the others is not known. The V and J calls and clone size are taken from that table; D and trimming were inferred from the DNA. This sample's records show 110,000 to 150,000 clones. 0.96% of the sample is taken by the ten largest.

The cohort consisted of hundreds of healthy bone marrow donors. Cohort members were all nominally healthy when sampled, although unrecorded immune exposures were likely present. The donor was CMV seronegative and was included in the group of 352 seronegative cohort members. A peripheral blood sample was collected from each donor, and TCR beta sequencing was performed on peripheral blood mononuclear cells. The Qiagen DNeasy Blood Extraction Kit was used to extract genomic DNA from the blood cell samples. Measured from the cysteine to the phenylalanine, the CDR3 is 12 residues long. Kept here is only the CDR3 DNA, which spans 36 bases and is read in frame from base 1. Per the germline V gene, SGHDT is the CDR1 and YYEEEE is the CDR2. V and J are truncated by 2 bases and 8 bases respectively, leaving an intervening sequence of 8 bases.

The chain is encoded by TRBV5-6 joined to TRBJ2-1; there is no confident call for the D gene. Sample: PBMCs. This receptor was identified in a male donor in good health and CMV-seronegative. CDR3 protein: CASSFPMDEQFF. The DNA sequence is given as TGTGCCAGCAGCTTCCCTATGGATGAGCAGTTCTTC.